The rows below give T cell receptor delta chains drawn from one sample of a study of in vitro expanded adult blood gammadelta T cells. No cognate antigen is known for these TCRs. TCRdb reapplied CATT to the 5' RACE reads. The sample includes roughly 420 delta-chain clones, around 25% seen only once; the top ten take 55% to 70%. The sample consisted of gamma-delta T cells from peripheral blood expanded in culture, taken from an in vitro culture stimulated with HMBPP. The receptors come from an adult in good health. Both conserved end residues are part of each CDR3.

CDR3 length	V gene	J gene	CDR3 protein
17	TRDV2	TRDJ2	CACDLVGDTSLTAQLFF
20	TRDV2	TRDJ1	CACDTLNAQNWGIQADKLIF
21	TRDV2	TRDJ1	CACDTGNLGDTNRGDTDKLIF
18	TRDV2	TRDJ1	CACDTLLGIRKTHDKLIF
19	TRDV2	TRDJ1	CACDTVGGDTRGFTDKLIF
16	TRDV2	TRDJ1	CACDGLLGTYTDKLIF
20	TRDV2	TRDJ1	CACDTVHLSGGGYATDKLIF
18	TRDV2	TRDJ1	CACDTLSGDTRYTDKLIF
15	TRDV2	TRDJ1	CACDRLGDRSDKLIF
17	TRDV2	TRDJ1	CACDPVLGPQVTDKLTF
14	TRDV2	TRDJ1	CACDTLGGPDKLIF